The rows below give T cell receptor beta chains drawn from one sample of a study of technical replicates of blood from several donors. Only in-frame clones appear in the TCRdb table, and some are missing; sequencing was by immunoSEQ multiplex PCR. The data contain about 84,000 clones, 95% to 98% of them seen just once; the ten biggest clones take up more than 0.15%. Sequenced sample: T cells isolated from PBMCs. The receptors stem from a human donor in good health. Each CDR3 is given with its conserved first and last residue. A D gene is named only where the DNA matches it firmly. The size of a clone is reported for some rows only, either as once, few or many, or as a class for expanded clones.

cdr3_nt cdr3_aa v_call d_call j_call clone_size
TGTGCCAGCAGTTTCGACAGGAGTAATTCACCCCTCCACTTT CASSFDRSNSPLHF TRBV6-1 - TRBJ1-6 -
TGTGCCAGTAGTAGGTCGTCCAGCTCTGGAAACACCATATATTTT CASSRSSSSGNTIYF TRBV19 - TRBJ1-3 -
TGTGCCAGCAGTTTCGAGACTAGCGGGAGCCACGAGCAGTACTTC CASSFETSGSHEQYF TRBV27 TRBD2 TRBJ2-7 -
TGTGCCAGCAGTGACGGGACAGGGGGCGCAGATACGCAGTATTTT CASSDGTGGADTQYF TRBV6-4 TRBD1 TRBJ2-3 -
TGTGCCAGCAGCTTAGGGAGCAGAATGAACACTGAAGCTTTCTTT CASSLGSRMNTEAFF TRBV7-9 - TRBJ1-1 -
TGCGCCAGCAGCCAAGATTACATGGGAGCCGGGGAGCTGTTTTTT CASSQDYMGAGELFF TRBV4-1 - TRBJ2-2 -
TGTGCCAGCAGCCAACGACGGGACGAGCAGTACTTC CASSQRRDEQYF TRBV7-2 - TRBJ2-7 -
TGTGCCAGCAGCTTAGATCATGTTCAGCCCCAGCATTTT CASSLDHVQPQHF TRBV11-2 - TRBJ1-5 -
TGTGCCAGCAGCTTAAGGGAGTCGCTCTCGGAGCAGTACTTC CASSLRESLSEQYF TRBV7-6 - TRBJ2-7 -
TGTGCCAGCCGGTTGGGAGCCTACAATGAGCAGTTCTTC CASRLGAYNEQFF TRBV2 - TRBJ2-1 -
TGTGCCAGTAGTCTATTCGCGGACAATGAGCAGTTCTTC CASSLFADNEQFF TRBV19 - TRBJ2-1 few
TGTGCCAGCAGCCAGGGACTAGACGCCGGGGAGCTGTTTTTT CASSQGLDAGELFF TRBV6-4 TRBD2 TRBJ2-2 -
TGCGCCAGCAGACCTCCTGACAGGACCTACGAGCAGTACTTC CASRPPDRTYEQYF TRBV5-1 - TRBJ2-7 -
TGTGCCAGCAGCTCAACGGGATACACGGTGGGTACAGATACGCAGTATTTT CASSSTGYTVGTDTQYF TRBV13 - TRBJ2-3 once
TGTGCCAGCAGTCGCGCCGGACAGGGCACTGAAGCTTTCTTT CASSRAGQGTEAFF TRBV6-5 TRBD1 TRBJ1-1 -
TGTGCCAGCAGTGACTCGACAGGGAACACCGGGGAGCTGTTTTTT CASSDSTGNTGELFF TRBV6-4 - TRBJ2-2 -
TGTGCCAGCACCGGGACAGGGACCACTGAAGCTTTCTTT CASTGTGTTEAFF TRBV2 TRBD1 TRBJ1-1 -
TGTGCCAGCACTATCGACAGGGGCCAAGAGACCCAGTACTTC CASTIDRGQETQYF TRBV6-1 TRBD1 TRBJ2-5 -
TGTGCCAGCAGGCGGACAGGGACAGATACGCAGTATTTT CASRRTGTDTQYF TRBV6-1 TRBD1 TRBJ2-3 -
TGCAGCGTTTACTTGACAGGGGGCGGATATGAGCAGTTCTTC CSVYLTGGGYEQFF TRBV29-1 TRBD1 TRBJ2-1 -
TGTGCCAGCAGTACCGCGATTTCACCCCTCCACTTT CASSTAISPLHF TRBV6-5 - TRBJ1-6 -
TGCAGCGCCAGACTAGCGGGAGGATACAATGAGCAGTTCTTC CSARLAGGYNEQFF TRBV29-1 TRBD2 TRBJ2-1 -
TGTGCCAGCAGCTTAGGCCGGGGCGGGAGCTTCTACGAGCAGTACTTC CASSLGRGGSFYEQYF TRBV13 TRBD2 TRBJ2-7 -
TGTGCCAGCAGTGATCCAACAGGGGTGCCTGGCTACACCTTC CASSDPTGVPGYTF TRBV6-1 TRBD1 TRBJ1-2 -